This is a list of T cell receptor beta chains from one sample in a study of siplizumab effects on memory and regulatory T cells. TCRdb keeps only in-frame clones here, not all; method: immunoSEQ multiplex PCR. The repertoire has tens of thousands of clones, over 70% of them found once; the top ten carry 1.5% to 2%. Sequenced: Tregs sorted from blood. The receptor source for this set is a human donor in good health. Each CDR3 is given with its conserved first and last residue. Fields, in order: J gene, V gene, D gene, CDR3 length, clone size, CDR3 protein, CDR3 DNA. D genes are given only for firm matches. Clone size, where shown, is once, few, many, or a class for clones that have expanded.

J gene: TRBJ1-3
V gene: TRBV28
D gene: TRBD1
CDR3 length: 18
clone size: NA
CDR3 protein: CASSWTGTGQYSGNTIYF
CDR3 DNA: TGTGCCAGCAGTTGGACCGGGACAGGGCAATATTCTGGAAACACCATATATTTT

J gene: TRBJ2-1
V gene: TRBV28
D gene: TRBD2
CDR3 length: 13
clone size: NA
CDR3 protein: CASRAGGRNEQFF
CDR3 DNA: TGTGCCAGTCGCGCGGGAGGTAGGAATGAGCAGTTCTTC

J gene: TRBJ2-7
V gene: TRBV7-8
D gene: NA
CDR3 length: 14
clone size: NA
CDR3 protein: CASSLGGVGYEQYF
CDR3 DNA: TGTGCCAGCAGCTTAGGTGGGGTCGGGTACGAGCAGTACTTC

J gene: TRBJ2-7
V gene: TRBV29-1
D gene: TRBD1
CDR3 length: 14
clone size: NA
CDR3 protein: CSARPGGNSYEQYF
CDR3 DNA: TGCAGCGCCAGACCAGGGGGTAATTCCTACGAGCAGTACTTC

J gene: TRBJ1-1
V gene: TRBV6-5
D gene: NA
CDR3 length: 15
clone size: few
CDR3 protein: CASSRPGRAGTEAFF
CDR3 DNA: TGTGCCAGCAGCCGGCCGGGGAGGGCAGGCACTGAAGCTTTCTTT

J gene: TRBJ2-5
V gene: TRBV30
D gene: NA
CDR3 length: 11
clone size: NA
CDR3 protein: CAWGSGETQYF
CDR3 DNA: TGTGCCTGGGGTTCCGGGGAGACCCAGTACTTC

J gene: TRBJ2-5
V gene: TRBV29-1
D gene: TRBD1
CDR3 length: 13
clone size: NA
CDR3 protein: CSVWDRGGETQYF
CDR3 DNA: TGCAGCGTTTGGGACAGGGGCGGCGAGACCCAGTACTTC

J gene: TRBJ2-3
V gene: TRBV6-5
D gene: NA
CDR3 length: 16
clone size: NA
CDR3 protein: CASSYSVGGQGDTQYF
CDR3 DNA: TGTGCCAGCAGTTACTCAGTTGGGGGGCAGGGAGATACGCAGTATTTT

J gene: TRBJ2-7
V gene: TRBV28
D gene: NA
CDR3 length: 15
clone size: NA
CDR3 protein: CASSFGTGPSYEQYF
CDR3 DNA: TGTGCCAGCAGTTTCGGAACAGGGCCGTCCTACGAGCAGTACTTC

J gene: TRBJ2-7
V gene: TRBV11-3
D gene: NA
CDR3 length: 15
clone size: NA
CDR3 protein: CASSLEGAGMMEQYF
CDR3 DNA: TGTGCCAGCAGCTTAGAAGGGGCTGGGATGATGGAGCAGTACTTC

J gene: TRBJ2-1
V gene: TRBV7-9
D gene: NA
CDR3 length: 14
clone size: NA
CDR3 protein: CASGREQAYNEQFF
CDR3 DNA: TGTGCCAGCGGCAGGGAGCAAGCCTACAATGAGCAGTTCTTC

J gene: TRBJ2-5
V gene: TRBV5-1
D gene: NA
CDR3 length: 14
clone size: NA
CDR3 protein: CASLVLGRQETQYF
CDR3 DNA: TGCGCCAGCTTAGTACTAGGGCGCCAAGAGACCCAGTACTTC

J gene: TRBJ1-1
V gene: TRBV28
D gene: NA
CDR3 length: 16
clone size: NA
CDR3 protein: CASSSAWAGVNTEAFF
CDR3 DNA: TGTGCCAGCAGTTCTGCGTGGGCGGGGGTAAACACTGAAGCTTTCTTT

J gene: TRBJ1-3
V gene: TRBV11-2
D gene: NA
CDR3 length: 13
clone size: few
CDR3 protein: CASSLEWGSTIYF
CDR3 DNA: TGTGCCAGCAGCTTAGAATGGGGATCCACCATATATTTT

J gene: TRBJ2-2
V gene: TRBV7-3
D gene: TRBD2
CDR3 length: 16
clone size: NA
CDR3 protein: CASSTSGAANTGELFF
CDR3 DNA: TGTGCCAGCAGCACTAGCGGGGCCGCGAACACCGGGGAGCTGTTTTTT

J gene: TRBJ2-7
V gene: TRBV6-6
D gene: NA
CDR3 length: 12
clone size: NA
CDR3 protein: CASSARDYEQYF
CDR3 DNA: TGTGCCAGCAGTGCTCGGGACTACGAGCAGTACTTC

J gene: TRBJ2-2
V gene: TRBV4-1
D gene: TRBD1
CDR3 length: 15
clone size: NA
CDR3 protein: CASSPDRAGTGELFF
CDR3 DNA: TGCGCCAGCAGTCCGGACAGGGCGGGCACCGGGGAGCTGTTTTTT

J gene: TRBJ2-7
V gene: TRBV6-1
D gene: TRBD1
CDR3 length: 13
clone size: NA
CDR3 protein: CASTTGTGYEQYF
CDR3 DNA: TGTGCCAGCACCACCGGGACAGGGTACGAGCAGTACTTC

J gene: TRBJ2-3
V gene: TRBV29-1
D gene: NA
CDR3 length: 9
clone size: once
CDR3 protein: CSVEDTQYF
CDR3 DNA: TGCAGCGTTGAAGATACGCAGTATTTT

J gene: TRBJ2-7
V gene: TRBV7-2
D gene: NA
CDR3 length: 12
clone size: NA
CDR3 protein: CASSPNAYEQYF
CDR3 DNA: TGTGCCAGCAGCCCCAACGCTTACGAGCAGTACTTC

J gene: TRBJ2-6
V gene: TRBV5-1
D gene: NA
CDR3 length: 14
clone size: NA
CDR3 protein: CASKRAIGANVLTF
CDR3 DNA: TGCGCCAGCAAAAGGGCTATTGGGGCCAACGTCCTGACTTTC

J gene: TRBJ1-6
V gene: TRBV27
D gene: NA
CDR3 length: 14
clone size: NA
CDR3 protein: CASGTVPYNSPLHF
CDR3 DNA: TGTGCCAGCGGAACAGTACCCTATAATTCACCCCTCCACTTT